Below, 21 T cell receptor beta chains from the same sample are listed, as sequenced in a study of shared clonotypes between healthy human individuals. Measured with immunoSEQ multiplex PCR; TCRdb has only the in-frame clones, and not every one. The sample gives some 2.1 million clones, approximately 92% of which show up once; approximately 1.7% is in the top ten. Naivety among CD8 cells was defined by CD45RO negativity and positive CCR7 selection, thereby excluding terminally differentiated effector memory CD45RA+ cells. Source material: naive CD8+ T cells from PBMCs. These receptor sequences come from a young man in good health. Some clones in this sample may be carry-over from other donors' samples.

The CDR3 sequence: CASSVVSGTPSDTQYF. The CDR3 region has the DNA TGTGCCAGCAGCGTAGTTAGCGGGACCCCCTCAGATACGCAGTATTTT. V usage is TRBV9 and J usage is TRBJ2-3, with 8 bases aligning to TRBD2. This CDR3 spans 16 amino acids. Germline trimming cut 0 bases from V and 4 bases from J; bases unmatched to any gene: 7. Germline V gives CDR1 SGDLS, CDR2 YYNGEE.

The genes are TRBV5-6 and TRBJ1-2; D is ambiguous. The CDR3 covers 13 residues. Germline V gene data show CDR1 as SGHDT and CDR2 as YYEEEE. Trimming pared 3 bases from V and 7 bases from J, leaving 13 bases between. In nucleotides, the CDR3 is TGTGCCAGCAGCTCAGGAAGCATAGGTGGCTACACCTTC. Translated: CASSSGSIGGYTF.

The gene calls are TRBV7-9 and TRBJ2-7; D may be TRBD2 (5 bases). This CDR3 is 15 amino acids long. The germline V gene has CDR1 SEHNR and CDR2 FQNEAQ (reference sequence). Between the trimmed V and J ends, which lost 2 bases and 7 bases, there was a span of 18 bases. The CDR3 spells CASSLNSATRGEQYF. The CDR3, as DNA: TGTGCCAGCAGCTTAAACTCAGCGACCCGGGGAGAGCAGTACTTC.

The CDR3 loop reads CASSTRTGNEQFF. As DNA, the CDR3 is TGTGCCAGCAGCACCCGGACAGGGAATGAGCAGTTCTTC. V is TRBV9 and J is TRBJ2-1; 8 nucleotides line up with TRBD1. Per germline, CDR1 SGDLS and CDR2 YYNGEE. The CDR3 is made up of 13 amino acids. V trimming: 4 bases; J trimming: 7 bases; junction bases outside the gene matches: 4.

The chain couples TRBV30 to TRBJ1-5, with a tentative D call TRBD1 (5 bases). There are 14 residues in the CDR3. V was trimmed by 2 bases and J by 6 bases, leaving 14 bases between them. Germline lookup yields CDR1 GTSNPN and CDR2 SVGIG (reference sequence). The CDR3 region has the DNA TGTGCCTGGAGTTTCCGGGGCCGGAGTCAGCCCCAGCATTTT. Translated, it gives CAWSFRGRSQPQHF.

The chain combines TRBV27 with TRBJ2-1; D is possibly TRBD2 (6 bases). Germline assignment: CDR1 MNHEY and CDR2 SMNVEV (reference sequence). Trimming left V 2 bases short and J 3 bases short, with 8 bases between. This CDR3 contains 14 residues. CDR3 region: CASSLRRDYNEQFF. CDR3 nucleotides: TGTGCCAGCAGTTTAAGGCGGGACTACAATGAGCAGTTCTTC.

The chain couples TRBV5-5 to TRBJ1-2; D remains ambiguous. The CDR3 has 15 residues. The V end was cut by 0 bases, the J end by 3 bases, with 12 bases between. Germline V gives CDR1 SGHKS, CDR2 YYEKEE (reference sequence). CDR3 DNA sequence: TGTGCCAGCAGCTTGGCGCCAGGATTCCACTATGGCTACACCTTC. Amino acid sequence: CASSLAPGFHYGYTF.

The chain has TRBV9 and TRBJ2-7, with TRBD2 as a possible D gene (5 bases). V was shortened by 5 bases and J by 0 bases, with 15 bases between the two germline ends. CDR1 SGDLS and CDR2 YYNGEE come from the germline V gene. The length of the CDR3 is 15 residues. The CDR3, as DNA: TGTGCCAGCAGAGGTTTAAGCGGTCTCTCCTACGAGCAGTACTTC. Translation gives CASRGLSGLSYEQYF.

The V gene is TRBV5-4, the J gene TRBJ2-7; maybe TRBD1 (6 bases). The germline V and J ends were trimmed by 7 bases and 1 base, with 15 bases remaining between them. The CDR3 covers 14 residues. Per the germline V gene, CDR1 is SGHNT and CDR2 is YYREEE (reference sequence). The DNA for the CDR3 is TGTGCCAGCGGACTGCCAGGGGAATCCTACGAGCAGTACTTC. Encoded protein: CASGLPGESYEQYF.

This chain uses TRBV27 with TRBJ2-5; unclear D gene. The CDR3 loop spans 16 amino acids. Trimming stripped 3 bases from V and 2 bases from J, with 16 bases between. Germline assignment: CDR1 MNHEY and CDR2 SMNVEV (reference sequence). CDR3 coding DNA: TGTGCCAGCAGTTTTCGTAAGGGAAATGGACAAGAGACCCAGTACTTC. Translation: CASSFRKGNGQETQYF.

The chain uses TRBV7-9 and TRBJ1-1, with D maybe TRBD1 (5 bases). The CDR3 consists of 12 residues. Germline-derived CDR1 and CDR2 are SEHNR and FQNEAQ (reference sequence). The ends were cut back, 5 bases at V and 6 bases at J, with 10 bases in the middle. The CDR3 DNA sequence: TGTGCCAGCAGCGAGACAGCCTCTGAAGCTTTCTTT. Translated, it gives CASSETASEAFF.

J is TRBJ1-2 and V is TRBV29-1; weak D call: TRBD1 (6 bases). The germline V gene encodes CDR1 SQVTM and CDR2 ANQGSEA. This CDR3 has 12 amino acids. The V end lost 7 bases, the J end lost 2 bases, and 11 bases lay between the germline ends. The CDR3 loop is CSGTTGNYGYTF. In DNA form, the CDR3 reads TGCAGCGGAACGACAGGAAACTATGGCTACACCTTC.

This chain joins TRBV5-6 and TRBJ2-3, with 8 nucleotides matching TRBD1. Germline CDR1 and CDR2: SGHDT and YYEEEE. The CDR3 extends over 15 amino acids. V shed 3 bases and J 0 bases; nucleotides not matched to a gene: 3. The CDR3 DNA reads TGTGCCAGCAGCTCCCGGGACAGGAGCACAGATACGCAGTATTTT. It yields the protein CASSSRDRSTDTQYF.

CDR3 DNA sequence: TGTGCCAGCAGAAATTGGGGACAGGGCGGCACAGATACGCAGTATTTT. This sequence encodes CASRNWGQGGTDTQYF. The V gene is TRBV7-2, the J gene TRBJ2-3; 9 bases align to TRBD1. This CDR3 has 16 residues. V shed 6 bases and J 1 base; nucleotides not matched to a gene: 8. Germline CDR1 SGHTA, CDR2 FQGNSA.

CDR3 in amino acids: CASSIGTIEAFF. The CDR3, as DNA: TGTGCCAGTAGTATAGGGACAATTGAAGCTTTCTTT. The J gene is TRBJ1-1, the V gene TRBV19; perhaps TRBD1 as D (5 bases). The V end lost 1 base, the J end lost 7 bases, and 7 bases lay between the germline ends. Germline CDR1 and CDR2: LNHDA and SQIVND (reference sequence). The CDR3 runs 12 residues. Drawing the rest from reference TRBV19 and TRBJ1-1, the complete variable domain is DGGITQSPKYLFRKEGQNVTLSCEQNLNHDAMYWYRQDPGQGLRLIYYSQIVNDFQKGDIAEGYSVSREKKESFPLTVTSAQKNPTAFYLCASSIGTIEAFFGQGTRLTVV.

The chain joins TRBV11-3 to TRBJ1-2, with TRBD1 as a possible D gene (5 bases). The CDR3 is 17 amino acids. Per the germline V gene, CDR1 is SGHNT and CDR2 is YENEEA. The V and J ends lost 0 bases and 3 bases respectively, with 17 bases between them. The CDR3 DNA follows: TGTGCCAGCAGCTTAGAATTTCGGGGCACGTACGACTATGGCTACACCTTC. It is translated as CASSLEFRGTYDYGYTF.

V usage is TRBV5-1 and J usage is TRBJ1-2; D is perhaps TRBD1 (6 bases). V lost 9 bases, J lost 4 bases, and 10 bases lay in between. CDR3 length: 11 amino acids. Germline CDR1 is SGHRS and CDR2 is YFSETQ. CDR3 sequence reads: CANGQPYGYTF. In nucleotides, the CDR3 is TGCGCCAACGGACAGCCCTATGGCTACACCTTC. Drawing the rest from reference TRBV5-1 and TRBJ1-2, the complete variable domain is KAGVTQTPRYLIKTRGQQVTLSCSPISGHRSVSWYQQTPGQGLQFLFEYFSETQRNKGNFPGRFSGRQFSNSRSEMNVSTLELGDSALYLCANGQPYGYTFGSGTRLTVV.

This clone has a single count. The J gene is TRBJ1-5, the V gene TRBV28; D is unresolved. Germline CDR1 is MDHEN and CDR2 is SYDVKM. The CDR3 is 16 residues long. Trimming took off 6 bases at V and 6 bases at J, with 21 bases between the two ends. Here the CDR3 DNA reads TGTGCCAGCAGGATTGAGGGCAGGCAACCATCTCAGCCCCAGCATTTT. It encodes CASRIEGRQPSQPQHF.

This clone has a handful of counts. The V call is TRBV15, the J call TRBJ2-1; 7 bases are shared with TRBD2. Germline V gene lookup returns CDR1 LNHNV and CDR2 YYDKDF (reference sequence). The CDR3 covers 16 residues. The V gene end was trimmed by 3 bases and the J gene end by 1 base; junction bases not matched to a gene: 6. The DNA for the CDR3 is TGTGCCACCAGCAGGGCGCTAGCGGTTTCCTACAATGAGCAGTTCTTC. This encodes CATSRALAVSYNEQFF.

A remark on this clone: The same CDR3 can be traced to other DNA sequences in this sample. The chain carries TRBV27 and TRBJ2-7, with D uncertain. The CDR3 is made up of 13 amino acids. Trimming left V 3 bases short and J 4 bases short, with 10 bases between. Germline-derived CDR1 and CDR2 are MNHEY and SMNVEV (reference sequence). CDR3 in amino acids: CASSFGVGYEQYF. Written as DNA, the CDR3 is TGTGCCAGCAGTTTTGGGGTGGGGTACGAGCAGTACTTC.

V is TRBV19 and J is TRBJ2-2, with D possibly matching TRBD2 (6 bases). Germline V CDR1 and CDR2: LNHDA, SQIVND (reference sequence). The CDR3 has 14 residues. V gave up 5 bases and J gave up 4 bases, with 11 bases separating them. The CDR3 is CASSAGTPTGELFF. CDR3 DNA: TGTGCCAGTAGTGCCGGGACTCCCACCGGGGAGCTGTTTTTT.